The 7 T cell receptor beta chains in this list originate from one sample, sequenced in a study of tumor and adjacent non-tumor tissue in lung cancer. This sample's RNA came from whole unsorted tissue. The normal lung tissue was taken more than 3 cm from the tumor edge. TCRbeta libraries were built with three rounds of nested PCR, modified from ARM-PCR. TCRdb independently ran MiXCR on the multiplex PCR reads; one entry per CDR3 protein. The table shows 60,000 or so distinct CDR3 sequences, with around 64% occurring only once. Sequenced input: distant non-tumor lung tissue. Every receptor here comes from a man aged 65 to 79 with non-small cell lung cancer.

A word on this clonotype: One junction end does not reproduce the germline sequence, and a read error may be involved. CDR3: CVSSPSAELGTDTQYF. The CDR3 nucleotides read TGTGTCAGCAGCCCCTCCGCGGAGCTAGGAACAGATACGCAGTATTTT. The rearrangement uses TRBV7-6 and TRBJ2-3, with D uncertain. Per germline, CDR1 SGHVS and CDR2 FNYEAQ. The CDR3 extends over 16 amino acids.

In the case of this clonotype: At one of its ends the junction is not consistent with the germline gene, which may arise from a read error. The chain joins TRBV11-2 to TRBJ1-1; D remains ambiguous. This CDR3 region has 14 residues. CDR1 SGHAT and CDR2 FQNNGV come from the germline V gene. The CDR3 DNA follows: TGTGCCATCAGCTTAGATGCGGGAACCACTGAAGCTTTCTTT. It is translated as CAISLDAGTTEAFF.

V is TRBV6-5 and J is TRBJ1-5; D is possibly TRBD1 (5 bases). CDR1 is MNHEY, CDR2 SVGAGI, per germline. CDR3 length: 13 residues. Trimming cost V 5 bases and J 7 bases, with 12 bases left between them. CDR3 region: CASSIQGRQPQHF. In DNA, the CDR3 is TGTGCCAGCAGTATTCAGGGACGGCAGCCCCAGCATTTT.

Worth noting for this clonotype: With a much larger clone just one base away, this may be a read error. This rearrangement joins TRBV5-6 to TRBJ2-3, with a tentative D call TRBD1 (6 bases). Germline assignment: CDR1 SGHDT and CDR2 YYEEEE. V was shortened by 4 bases and J by 2 bases, with 20 bases between the two germline ends. This CDR3 spans 17 amino acids. The CDR3 DNA is TGTGCCAGCAGCATTAGTCGACAGGAGTTTTTCACAGATACGCAGTATTTT. Its translation: CASSISRQEFFTDTQYF.

The chain combines TRBV10-3 with TRBJ1-1; D remains unclear. The CDR3 has 14 residues. Germline V gene lookup returns CDR1 ENHRY and CDR2 SYGVKD. The V end lost 0 bases, the J end lost 4 bases, and 9 bases lay between the germline ends. CDR3: CAISESVDSTEAFF. As DNA, the CDR3 is TGTGCCATCAGTGAGTCTGTTGATAGCACTGAAGCTTTCTTT.

About this clonotype itself: The germline gene is not matched at one end of the junction; a read error may be the cause. This rearrangement joins TRBV29-1 to TRBJ2-7; D may be TRBD1 (6 bases). CDR1 and CDR2 from the germline V gene are SQVTM and ANQGSEA. The CDR3 spans 12 residues. In DNA, the CDR3 is TGCTGCGTTAGGCAGGGGCCCAACGAGCAGTACTTC. Its translation is CCVRQGPNEQYF.

Ten or more counts support this clonotype. V is TRBV11-2 and J is TRBJ2-1; tentatively, D is TRBD1 or TRBD2 (5 bases each). Germline CDR1 is SGHAT and CDR2 is FQNNGV. The germline V and J ends were trimmed by 5 bases and 0 bases, with 11 bases remaining between them. The CDR3 runs to 15 residues. This CDR3 reads CASSHFGGSYNEQFF. The CDR3 coding sequence is TGTGCCAGCAGCCACTTTGGGGGCTCCTACAATGAGCAGTTCTTC.